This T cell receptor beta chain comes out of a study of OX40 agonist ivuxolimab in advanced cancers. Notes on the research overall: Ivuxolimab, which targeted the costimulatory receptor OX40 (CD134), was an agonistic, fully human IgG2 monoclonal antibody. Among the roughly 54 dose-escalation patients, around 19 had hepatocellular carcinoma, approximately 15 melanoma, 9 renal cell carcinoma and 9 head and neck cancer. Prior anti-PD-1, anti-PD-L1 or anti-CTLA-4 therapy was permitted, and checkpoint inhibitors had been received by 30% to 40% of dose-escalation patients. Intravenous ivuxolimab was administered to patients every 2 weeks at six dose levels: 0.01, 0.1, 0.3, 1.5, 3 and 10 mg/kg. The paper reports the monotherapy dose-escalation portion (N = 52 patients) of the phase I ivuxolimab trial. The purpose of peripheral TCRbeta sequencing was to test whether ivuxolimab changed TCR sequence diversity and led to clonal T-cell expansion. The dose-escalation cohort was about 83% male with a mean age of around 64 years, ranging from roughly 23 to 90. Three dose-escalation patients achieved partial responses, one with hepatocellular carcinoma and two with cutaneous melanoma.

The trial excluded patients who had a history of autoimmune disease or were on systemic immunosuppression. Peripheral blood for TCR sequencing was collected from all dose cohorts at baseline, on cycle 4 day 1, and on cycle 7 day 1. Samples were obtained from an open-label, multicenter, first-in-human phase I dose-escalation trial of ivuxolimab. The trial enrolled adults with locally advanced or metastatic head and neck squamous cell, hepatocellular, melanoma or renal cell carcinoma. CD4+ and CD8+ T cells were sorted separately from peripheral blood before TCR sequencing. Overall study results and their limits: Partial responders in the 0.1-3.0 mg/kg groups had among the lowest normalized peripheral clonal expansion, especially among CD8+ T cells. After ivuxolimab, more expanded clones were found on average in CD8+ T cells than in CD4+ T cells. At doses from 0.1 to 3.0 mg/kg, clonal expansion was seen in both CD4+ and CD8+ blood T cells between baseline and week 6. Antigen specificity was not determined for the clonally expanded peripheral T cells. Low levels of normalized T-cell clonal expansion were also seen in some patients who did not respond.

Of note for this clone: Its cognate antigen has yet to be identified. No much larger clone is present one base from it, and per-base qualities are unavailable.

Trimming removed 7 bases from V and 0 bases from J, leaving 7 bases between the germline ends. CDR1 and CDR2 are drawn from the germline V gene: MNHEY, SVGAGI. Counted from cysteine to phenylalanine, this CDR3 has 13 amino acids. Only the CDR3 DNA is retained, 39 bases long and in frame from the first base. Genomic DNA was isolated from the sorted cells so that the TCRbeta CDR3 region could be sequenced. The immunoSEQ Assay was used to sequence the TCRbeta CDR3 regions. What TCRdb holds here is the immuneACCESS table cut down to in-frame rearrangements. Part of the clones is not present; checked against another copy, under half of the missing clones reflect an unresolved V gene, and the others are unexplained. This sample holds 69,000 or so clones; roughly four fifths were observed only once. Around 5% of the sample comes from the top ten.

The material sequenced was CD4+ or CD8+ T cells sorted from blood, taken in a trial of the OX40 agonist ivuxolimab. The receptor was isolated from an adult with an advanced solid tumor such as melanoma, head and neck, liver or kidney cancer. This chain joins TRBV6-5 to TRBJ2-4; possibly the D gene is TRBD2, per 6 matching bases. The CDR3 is CASKGLAKNIQYF. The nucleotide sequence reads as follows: TGTGCCAGCAAGGGACTAGCCAAAAACATTCAGTACTTC.